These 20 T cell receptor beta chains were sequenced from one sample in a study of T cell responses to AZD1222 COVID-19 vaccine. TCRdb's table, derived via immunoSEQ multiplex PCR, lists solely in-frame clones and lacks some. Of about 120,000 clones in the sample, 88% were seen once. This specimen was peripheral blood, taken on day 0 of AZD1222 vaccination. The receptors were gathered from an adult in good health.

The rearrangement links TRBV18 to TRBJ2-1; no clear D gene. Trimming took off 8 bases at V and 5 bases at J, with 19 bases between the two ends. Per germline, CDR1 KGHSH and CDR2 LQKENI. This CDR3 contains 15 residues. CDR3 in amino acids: CASRLGPAPNNEQFF. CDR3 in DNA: TGTGCCAGCCGACTTGGGCCAGCGCCTAACAATGAGCAGTTCTTC.

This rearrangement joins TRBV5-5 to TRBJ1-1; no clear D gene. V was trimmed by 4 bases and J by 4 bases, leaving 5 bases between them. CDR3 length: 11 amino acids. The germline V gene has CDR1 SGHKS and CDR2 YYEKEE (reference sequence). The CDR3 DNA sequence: TGTGCCAGCAGCCTTGCCACTGAAGCTTTCTTT. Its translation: CASSLATEAFF.

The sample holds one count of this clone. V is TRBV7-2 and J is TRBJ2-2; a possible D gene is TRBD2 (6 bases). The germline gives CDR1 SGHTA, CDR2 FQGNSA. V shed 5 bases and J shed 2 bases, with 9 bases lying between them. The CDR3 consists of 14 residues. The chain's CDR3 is CASSPGLNTGELFF. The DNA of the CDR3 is TGTGCCAGCAGCCCCGGACTAAACACCGGGGAGCTGTTTTTT.

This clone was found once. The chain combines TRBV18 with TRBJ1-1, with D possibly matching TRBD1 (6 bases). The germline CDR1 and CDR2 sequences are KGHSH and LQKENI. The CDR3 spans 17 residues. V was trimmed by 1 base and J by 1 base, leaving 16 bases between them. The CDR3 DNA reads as TGTGCCAGCTCACCACGGAGGGGGACGGGGGCGAACACTGAAGCTTTCTTT. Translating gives CASSPRRGTGANTEAFF.

The CDR3 reads CASSPPGLASDTQYF. In nucleotides, the CDR3 is TGTGCCAGCTCACCACCGGGACTAGCGTCCGATACGCAGTATTTT. The rearrangement joins TRBV18 to TRBJ2-3; 10 nucleotides line up with TRBD2. CDR3 length: 15 amino acids. V lost 0 bases, J lost 6 bases, and 3 bases stayed unmatched. CDR1 is KGHSH, CDR2 LQKENI, per germline.

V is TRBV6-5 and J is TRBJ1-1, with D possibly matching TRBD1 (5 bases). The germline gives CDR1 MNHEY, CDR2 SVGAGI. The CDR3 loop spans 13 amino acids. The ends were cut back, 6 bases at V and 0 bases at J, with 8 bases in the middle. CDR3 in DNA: TGTGCCAGCAGGCAGGGTATGAACACTGAAGCTTTCTTT. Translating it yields CASRQGMNTEAFF.

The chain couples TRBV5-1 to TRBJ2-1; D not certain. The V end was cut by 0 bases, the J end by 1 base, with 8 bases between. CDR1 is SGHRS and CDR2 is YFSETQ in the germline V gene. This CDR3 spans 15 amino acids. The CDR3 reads CASSLAPASYNEQFF. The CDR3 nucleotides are TGCGCCAGCAGCTTGGCACCTGCTTCCTACAATGAGCAGTTCTTC.

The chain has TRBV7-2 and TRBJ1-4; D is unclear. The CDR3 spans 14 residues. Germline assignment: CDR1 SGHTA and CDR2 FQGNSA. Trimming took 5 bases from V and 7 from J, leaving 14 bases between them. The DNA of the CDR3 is TGTGCCAGCAGCCGGGCCGGGTTTAGTGAAAAACTGTTTTTT. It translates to CASSRAGFSEKLFF.

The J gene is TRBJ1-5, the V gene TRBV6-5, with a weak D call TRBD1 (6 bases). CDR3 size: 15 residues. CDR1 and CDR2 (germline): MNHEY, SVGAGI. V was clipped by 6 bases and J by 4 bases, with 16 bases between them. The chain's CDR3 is CASRSGQMGNQPQHF. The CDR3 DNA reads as TGTGCCAGCAGGTCCGGACAGATGGGGAATCAGCCCCAGCATTTT.

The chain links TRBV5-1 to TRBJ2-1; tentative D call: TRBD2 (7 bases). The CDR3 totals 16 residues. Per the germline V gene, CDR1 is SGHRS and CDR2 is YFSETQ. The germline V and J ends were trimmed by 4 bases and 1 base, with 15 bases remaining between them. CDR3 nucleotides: TGCGCCAGCAGCCCCGGGGGAGGGGGTTCCTACAATGAGCAGTTCTTC. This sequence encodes CASSPGGGGSYNEQFF.

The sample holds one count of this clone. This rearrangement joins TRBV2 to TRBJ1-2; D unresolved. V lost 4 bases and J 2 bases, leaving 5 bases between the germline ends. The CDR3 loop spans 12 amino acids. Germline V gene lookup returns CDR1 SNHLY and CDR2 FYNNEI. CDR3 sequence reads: CASSANNYGYTF. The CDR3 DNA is TGTGCCAGCAGTGCCAACAACTATGGCTACACCTTC.

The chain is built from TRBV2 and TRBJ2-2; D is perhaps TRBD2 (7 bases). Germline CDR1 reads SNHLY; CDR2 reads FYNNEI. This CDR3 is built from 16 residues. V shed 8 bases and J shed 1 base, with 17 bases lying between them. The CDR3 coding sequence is TGTGCCAGCGTCCAAGGGGGGGCGAAGAACACCGGGGAGCTGTTTTTT. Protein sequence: CASVQGGAKNTGELFF.

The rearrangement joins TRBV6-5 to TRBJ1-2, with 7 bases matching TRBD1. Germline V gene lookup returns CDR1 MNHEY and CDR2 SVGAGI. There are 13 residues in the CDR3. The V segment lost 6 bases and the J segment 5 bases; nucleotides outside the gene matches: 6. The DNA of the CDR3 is TGTGCCAGCAGACCGGGACAGTATTATGGCTACACCTTC. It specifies CASRPGQYYGYTF.

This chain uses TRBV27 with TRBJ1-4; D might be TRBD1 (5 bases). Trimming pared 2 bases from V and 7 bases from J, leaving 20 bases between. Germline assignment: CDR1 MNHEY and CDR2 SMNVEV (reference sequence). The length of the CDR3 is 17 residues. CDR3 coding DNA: TGTGCCAGCAGTTTACAACCTAAGGGGAGGTGGGGTGAAAAACTGTTTTTT. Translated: CASSLQPKGRWGEKLFF.

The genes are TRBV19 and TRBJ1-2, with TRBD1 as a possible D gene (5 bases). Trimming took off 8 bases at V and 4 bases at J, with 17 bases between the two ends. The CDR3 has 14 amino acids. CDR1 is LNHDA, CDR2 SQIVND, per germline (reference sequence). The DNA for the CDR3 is TGTGCCAGTGGTGGTACAGGACTTTTCTATGGCTACACCTTC. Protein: CASGGTGLFYGYTF.

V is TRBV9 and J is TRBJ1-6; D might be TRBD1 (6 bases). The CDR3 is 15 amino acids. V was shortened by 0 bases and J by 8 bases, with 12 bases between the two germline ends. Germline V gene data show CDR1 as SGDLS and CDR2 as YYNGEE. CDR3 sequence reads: CASSVETGHYSPLHF. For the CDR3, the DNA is TGTGCCAGCAGCGTAGAAACAGGGCATTATTCACCCCTCCACTTT.

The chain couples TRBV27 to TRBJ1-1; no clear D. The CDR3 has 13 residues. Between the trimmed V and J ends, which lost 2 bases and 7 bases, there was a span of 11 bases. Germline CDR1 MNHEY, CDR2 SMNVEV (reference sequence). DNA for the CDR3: TGTGCCAGCAGTTTAGCAGAGGATGGTGAAGCTTTCTTT. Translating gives CASSLAEDGEAFF.

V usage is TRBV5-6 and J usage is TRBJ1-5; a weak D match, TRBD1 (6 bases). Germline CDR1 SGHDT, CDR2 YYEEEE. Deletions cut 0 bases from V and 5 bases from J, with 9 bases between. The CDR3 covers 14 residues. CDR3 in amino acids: CASSLGGGYQPQHF. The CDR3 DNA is TGTGCCAGCAGCTTGGGGGGGGGCTATCAGCCCCAGCATTTT.

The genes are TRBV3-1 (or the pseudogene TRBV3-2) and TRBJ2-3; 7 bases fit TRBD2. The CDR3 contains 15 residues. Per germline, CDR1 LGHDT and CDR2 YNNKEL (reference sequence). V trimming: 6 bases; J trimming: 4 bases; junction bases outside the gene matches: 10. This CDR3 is CASSIAGPGSDTQYF. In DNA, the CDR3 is TGTGCCAGCAGTATAGCGGGTCCGGGGTCAGATACGCAGTATTTT.

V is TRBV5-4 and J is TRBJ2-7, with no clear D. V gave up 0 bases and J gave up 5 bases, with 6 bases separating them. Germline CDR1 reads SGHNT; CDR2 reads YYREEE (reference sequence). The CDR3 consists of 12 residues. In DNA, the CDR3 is TGTGCCAGCAGCTTGGATGCTAACGAGCAGTACTTC. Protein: CASSLDANEQYF.